What follows are 3 T cell receptor beta chains derived from one specimen sequenced in a study of cytomegalovirus exposure and HLA in healthy donors. The PCR used 60 Vbeta and 13 Jbeta primers. TCRdb's table, derived via immunoSEQ multiplex PCR, lists solely in-frame clones and lacks some. The sample contains around 100,000 clones, roughly 81% of which appear only once. Sequencing was performed on PBMCs. Receptor source: a woman between 18 and 29 years old in good health and CMV-seropositive.

The chain employs TRBV2 and TRBJ2-7, with 11 bases identical to TRBD2. Trimming cost V 7 bases and J 6 bases; bases outside gene matches: 17. CDR1 SNHLY and CDR2 FYNNEI come from the germline V gene. This CDR3 has 17 residues. CDR3 in DNA: TGTGCCAGCACCCCGGAGTCCGGTGGGCTAGCGGGGGGCGAGCAGTACTTC. Amino acids: CASTPESGGLAGGEQYF.

The J gene is TRBJ1-4, the V gene TRBV25-1; 7 positions match TRBD1. The CDR3 consists of 16 residues. Trimming took 3 bases from V and 5 from J; bases not matched to a gene: 9. CDR1 and CDR2 (germline): MGHDK, SYGVNS. In DNA form, the CDR3 reads TGTGCCAGCAGTGATCAGACGGGACAGACAAATGAAAAACTGTTTTTT. This sequence encodes CASSDQTGQTNEKLFF. The full variable domain, with the rest looked up from reference TRBV25-1 and TRBJ1-4, is EADIYQTPRYLVIGTGKKITLECSQTMGHDKMYWYQQDPGMELHLIHYSYGVNSTEKGDLSSESTVSRIRTEHFPLTLESARPSHTSQYLCASSDQTGQTNEKLFFGSGTQLSVL.

The rearrangement joins TRBV19 to TRBJ1-2, with 7 bases fitting TRBD1. This CDR3 has 13 amino acids. J lost 4 bases, V lost 3 bases, and 2 bases had no gene match. The germline gives CDR1 LNHDA, CDR2 SQIVND (reference sequence). The CDR3 DNA is TGTGCCAGTAGTATGACAGGGCCCTATGGCTACACCTTC. Its protein product is CASSMTGPYGYTF.